A single sample is the source of the 10 T cell receptor beta chains below, sequenced in a study of cytomegalovirus exposure and HLA in healthy donors. PCR primers comprised 60 Vbeta and 13 Jbeta primers. Measured with immunoSEQ multiplex PCR; TCRdb has only the in-frame clones, and not every one. Seen here are more than 150,000 clones, 85% observed once, and the top ten hold 2.3%. Specimen: PBMCs. Receptors were obtained from a woman aged 18-29 years in good health and CMV-seronegative.

The chain carries TRBV7-8 and TRBJ2-7, with 9 bases that match TRBD2. The J segment lost 2 bases and the V segment lost 6 bases, leaving 8 bases of the junction unmatched. Germline-derived CDR1 and CDR2 are SGHVS and FQNEAQ. There are 15 residues in the CDR3. The CDR3 DNA is TGTGCCAGCAGTTCGGAGCTAGCGGGAACCTACGAGCAGTACTTC. The encoded protein is CASSSELAGTYEQYF.

This clone has a handful of counts. The genes are TRBV21-1 and TRBJ2-7; the table's TRBD2 call for D was not verified on the DNA. TRBV21-1 is a pseudogene segment. The CDR3 is made up of 17 amino acids. The CDR3 loop is CASSNHSRSRSSYEQYF. The DNA for the CDR3 is TGTGCCAGCAGCAATCATTCTAGGAGCCGGAGCTCCTACGAGCAGTACTTC.

The chain has TRBV18 and TRBJ1-1, with 8 bases that match TRBD1. Per germline, CDR1 KGHSH and CDR2 LQKENI. Trimming removed 1 base from V and 4 bases from J; junction bases left unmatched: 2. The CDR3 covers 14 residues. DNA of the CDR3: TGTGCCAGCTCACCACGGACAGGGATCACTGAAGCTTTCTTT. Residues: CASSPRTGITEAFF. Supplemented by reference TRBV18 and TRBJ1-1, the full variable domain reads NAGVMQNPRHLVRRRGQEARLRCSPMKGHSHVYWYRQLPEEGLKFMVYLQKENIIDESGMPKERFSAEFPKEGPSILRIQQVVRGDSAAYFCASSPRTGITEAFFGQGTRLTVV.

V is TRBV11-2 and J is TRBJ2-7; D is perhaps TRBD1 (5 bases). Between the trimmed V and J ends, which lost 0 bases and 6 bases, there was a span of 15 bases. The CDR3 consists of 15 residues. Looked up from germline, CDR1 is SGHAT and CDR2 is FQNNGV. Written as DNA, the CDR3 is TGTGCCAGCAGCTTAGATCAGGCAGGGTCAGCCGAGCAGTACTTC. As protein: CASSLDQAGSAEQYF.

The chain is built from TRBV6-5 and TRBJ2-7, with D possibly being TRBD1 (5 bases). This CDR3 spans 13 amino acids. Germline V gene data show CDR1 as MNHEY and CDR2 as SVGAGI. The V gene lost 7 bases and the J gene lost 5 bases, with 15 bases spanning the gap. The CDR3 loop is CASTRAPSDEQYF. The CDR3 DNA is TGTGCCAGCACCAGGGCCCCATCTGACGAGCAGTACTTC.

This clone came up a few times. This chain joins TRBV23-1 and TRBJ1-4; D possibly corresponds to TRBD1 (5 bases). TRBV23-1 belongs to the ORF category, with a function that is uncertain. This CDR3 has 14 residues. Trimming stripped 2 bases from V and 4 bases from J, with 8 bases between. In DNA, the CDR3 is TGCGCCAGCAGTCAAAATGACAGTAATGAAAAACTGTTTTTT. Translating it yields CASSQNDSNEKLFF.

The chain employs TRBV18 and TRBJ2-1, with D tentatively TRBD2 (6 bases). Trimming shortened V by 4 bases and J by 3 bases, and 19 bases separated the two germline ends. Germline CDR1 reads KGHSH; CDR2 reads LQKENI. This CDR3 comprises 17 residues. The CDR3 reads CASSLFDPGLLYNEQFF. The CDR3 DNA reads TGTGCCAGCTCACTATTCGACCCGGGACTCCTCTACAATGAGCAGTTCTTC.

A remark on this clone: At one of its ends the junction is not consistent with the germline gene, which may arise from a read error. The chain joins TRBV7-9 to TRBJ1-1; no reliable D call. The CDR3 runs 15 residues. Germline-derived CDR1 and CDR2 are SEHNR and FQNEAQ (reference sequence). CDR3 protein: CSSSLDGSEGAEAFF. CDR3 DNA: TGTTCCAGCAGCTTAGACGGGAGCGAGGGTGCTGAAGCTTTCTTT.

The J gene is TRBJ2-3, the V gene TRBV29-1; 12 bases agree with TRBD2. This CDR3 contains 15 residues. The junction had 4 bases not matched to a gene; V was cut back by 6 bases and J by 0 bases. The V gene's germline CDR1 is SQVTM and CDR2 ANQGSEA. The CDR3 here is CSVAGTSGSTDTQYF. DNA of the CDR3: TGCAGCGTGGCCGGGACTAGCGGGAGCACAGATACGCAGTATTTT.

The chain couples TRBV20-1 to TRBJ1-2; TRBD1 aligns across 8 bases. Germline CDR1 is DFQATT and CDR2 is SNEGSKA (reference sequence). The CDR3 length is 11 residues. The V segment lost 4 bases and the J segment 7 bases; nucleotides outside the gene matches: 2. The CDR3: CSAMDRAGYTF. CDR3 nucleotide sequence: TGCAGTGCTATGGACAGGGCTGGCTACACCTTC.